The 25 T cell receptor beta chains below were found in one sample sequenced in a study of blood T cell repertoires in COVID-19. The protocol was immunoSEQ multiplex PCR, while the TCRdb copy is restricted to in-frame clones and leaves out a portion. The data contain tens of thousands of clones, roughly 89% of them singletons. Material: peripheral blood. These TCRs come from a human donor in a cohort sampled during active COVID-19.

The CDR3 sequence is CASYRDKRPGHYGYTF. The CDR3 nucleotides read TGTGCCTCATACCGGGACAAGAGACCCGGGCACTATGGCTACACCTTC. This chain connects TRBV30 to TRBJ1-2; perhaps TRBD1 as D (6 bases). There are 16 residues in the CDR3. V lost 7 bases, J lost 3 bases, and 24 bases lay in between. Germline V lookup: CDR1 GTSNPN, CDR2 SVGIG (reference sequence).

V gene TRBV11-2 combines with J gene TRBJ2-5, with 7 bases aligning to TRBD2. The CDR3 extends over 17 amino acids. Unmatched junction bases numbered 12, after V lost 1 base and J lost 4 bases. Germline V gene lookup returns CDR1 SGHAT and CDR2 FQNNGV. This CDR3 reads CASSLGASVRGVETQYF. The CDR3 DNA sequence: TGTGCCAGCAGCTTAGGGGCCTCAGTCCGGGGGGTAGAGACCCAGTACTTC. The full variable domain, its missing parts supplied by reference TRBV11-2 and TRBJ2-5, is EAGVAQSPRYKIIEKRQSVAFWCNPISGHATLYWYQQILGQGPKLLIQFQNNGVVDDSQLPKDRFSAERLKGVDSTLKIQPAKLEDSAVYLCASSLGASVRGVETQYFGPGTRLLVL.

J is TRBJ2-7 and V is TRBV21-1; the table's D call of TRBD2 was not tested on the DNA. TRBV21-1 has pseudogene status. The CDR3 runs to 18 residues. CDR3 nucleotides: TGTGCCAGCAGCGGCCCCAAGCGGGGGGACGTCCCCCCATGGCGGCAGTACTTC. Protein sequence: CASSGPKRGDVPPWRQYF.

V gene TRBV6-5 combines with J gene TRBJ1-6, with unresolved D. With 2 bases removed from V and 5 bases from J, the gap between germline ends came to 10 bases. The germline gives CDR1 MNHEY, CDR2 SVGAGI. This CDR3 is built from 15 residues. The CDR3 region is CASSYVRPDNSPLHF. CDR3 DNA sequence: TGTGCCAGCAGTTACGTACGCCCGGATAATTCACCCCTCCACTTT.

The gene calls are TRBV27 and TRBJ2-3; D possibly corresponds to TRBD1 (7 bases). This CDR3 has 18 residues. The V and J ends lost 0 bases and 6 bases respectively, with 22 bases between them. Per germline, CDR1 MNHEY and CDR2 SMNVEV (reference sequence). CDR3 sequence reads: CASSLSLGGGAVGDTQYF. The CDR3 DNA follows: TGTGCCAGCAGTTTATCGTTAGGAGGGGGCGCAGTGGGCGATACGCAGTATTTT.

The V gene is TRBV6-4, the J gene TRBJ1-3; D may be TRBD1 (5 bases). This CDR3 spans 17 amino acids. Germline V gives CDR1 MRHNA, CDR2 SNTAGT. Trimming shortened V by 7 bases and J by 3 bases, and 22 bases separated the two germline ends. This CDR3 is CASTTTLGPGVGNTIYF. The CDR3 coding sequence is TGTGCCAGCACCACAACCTTGGGACCGGGGGTTGGAAACACCATATATTTT.

The V call is TRBV7-2, the J call TRBJ2-3; maybe TRBD2 (6 bases). Germline V gene lookup returns CDR1 SGHTA and CDR2 FQGNSA. The V and J ends lost 5 bases and 2 bases respectively, with 26 bases between them. CDR3 length equals 19 residues. The CDR3 loop is CASSPWGAERVPLTDTQYF. The CDR3 coding sequence is TGTGCCAGCAGCCCCTGGGGTGCGGAGCGGGTACCCCTCACAGATACGCAGTATTTT.

This clone was counted once. V gene TRBV6-5 combines with J gene TRBJ1-2, with D perhaps matching TRBD1 (6 bases). Germline V lookup: CDR1 MNHEY, CDR2 SVGAGI. The CDR3 extends over 13 amino acids. V lost 6 bases to trimming and J lost 8 bases, with 16 bases between them. CDR3 DNA: TGTGCCAGCAGCCCAACAGGGTTAAGCGGCTACACCTTC. As protein: CASSPTGLSGYTF.

This chain uses TRBV9 with TRBJ2-2, with TRBD1 identical over 9 bases. Trimming at V came to 0 bases and at J to 6 bases, leaving 6 bases not matched to a gene. The CDR3 runs 16 residues. CDR1 is SGDLS and CDR2 is YYNGEE in the germline V gene. The CDR3 here is CASSVGRTGVAGELFF. CDR3 sequence (DNA): TGTGCCAGCAGCGTAGGTAGGACAGGGGTCGCCGGGGAGCTGTTTTTT.

V is TRBV6-5 and J is TRBJ2-1; 7 nucleotides agree with TRBD2. The germline CDR1 and CDR2 sequences are MNHEY and SVGAGI. The CDR3 has 12 residues. After removal of 8 bases from V and 4 bases from J, the junction contained 2 bases not matched to a gene. The CDR3 DNA is TGTGCCAGCGGGGGAGGGTACAATGAGCAGTTCTTC. Its translation is CASGGGYNEQFF.

The chain joins TRBV11-3 to TRBJ2-3, with D possibly matching TRBD2 (5 bases). The V and J ends lost 2 bases and 6 bases respectively, with 6 bases between them. Per the germline V gene, CDR1 is SGHNT and CDR2 is YENEEA. The CDR3 has 12 amino acids. The CDR3 coding sequence is TGTGCCAGCAGCTTACAGCGGGATACGCAGTATTTT. This codes for CASSLQRDTQYF.

The V call is TRBV3-1 (or the pseudogene TRBV3-2), the J call TRBJ2-1, with 10 bases that match TRBD2. Losses at the gene ends were 3 bases for V and 6 bases for J; bases not matched to a gene: 5. The CDR3 sequence is 15 residues long. Germline V gene lookup returns CDR1 LGHDT and CDR2 YNNKEL (reference sequence). DNA of the CDR3: TGTGCCAGCAGCCAGAGTTCTAGCGGGAGCAATGAGCAGTTCTTC. Its protein product is CASSQSSSGSNEQFF.

The rearrangement links TRBV6-5 to TRBJ2-5, with TRBD1 identical over 8 bases. The CDR3 spans 15 residues. CDR1 is MNHEY and CDR2 is SVGAGI in the germline V gene. V trimming: 6 bases; J trimming: 5 bases; junction bases outside the gene matches: 11. The CDR3 is CASRRAGTGLETQYF. The CDR3 nucleotides are TGTGCCAGCAGACGAGCCGGGACAGGCCTTGAGACCCAGTACTTC.

This chain joins TRBV7-9 and TRBJ2-1; 9 nucleotides align to TRBD1. V gave up 5 bases and J gave up 2 bases; unmatched junction bases: 4. CDR1 and CDR2 from the germline V gene are SEHNR and FQNEAQ (reference sequence). The CDR3 has 15 residues. CDR3: CASSVDRGAYNEQFF. CDR3 nucleotides: TGTGCCAGCAGCGTCGACAGGGGGGCCTACAATGAGCAGTTCTTC.

This clone was seen once. J is TRBJ2-1 and V is TRBV18; 14 bases line up with TRBD2. With 1 base clipped from V and 2 bases from J, the junction kept 4 bases outside the gene matches. Germline V lookup: CDR1 KGHSH, CDR2 LQKENI. CDR3 length equals 18 residues. The chain's CDR3 is CASSPQGLAGGTYNEQFF. As DNA, the CDR3 is TGTGCCAGCTCACCACAAGGACTAGCGGGAGGCACCTACAATGAGCAGTTCTTC.

V gene TRBV2 combines with J gene TRBJ2-1; 9 nucleotides align to TRBD2. V was pared by 3 bases and J by 4 bases, with 4 bases of the junction left unmatched. The CDR3 has 15 amino acids. Germline V lookup: CDR1 SNHLY, CDR2 FYNNEI. Here the CDR3 DNA reads TGTGCCAGCAGTGACAGCGGGGGGTCATACAATGAGCAGTTCTTC. Protein: CASSDSGGSYNEQFF.

The chain has TRBV11-3 and TRBJ1-1, with D maybe TRBD1 (5 bases). The CDR3 sequence is 12 residues long. Germline V lookup: CDR1 SGHNT, CDR2 YENEEA. V lost 5 bases and J 10 bases, leaving 14 bases between the germline ends. CDR3 amino acids: CASSPPGGTAFF. The CDR3 DNA reads TGTGCCAGCAGCCCCCCGGGGGGGACAGCTTTCTTT.

The J gene is TRBJ2-1, the V gene TRBV6-2 or TRBV6-3; the D is unclear. This CDR3 contains 12 residues. CDR1 is MNHEY and CDR2 is SVGEGT in the germline V gene. V lost 3 bases and J 3 bases, leaving 3 bases between the germline ends. The CDR3 nucleotides read TGTGCCAGCAGTTATTACTACAATGAGCAGTTCTTC. Encoded protein: CASSYYYNEQFF.

The genes are TRBV20-1 and TRBJ2-7; D not certain. Germline V gene data show CDR1 as DFQATT and CDR2 as SNEGSKA (reference sequence). Between the trimmed V and J ends, which lost 5 bases and 5 bases, there was a span of 7 bases. The CDR3 consists of 10 residues. This chain's CDR3 is CSAHEDEQYV. The CDR3 coding sequence is TGCAGTGCTCATGAGGACGAGCAGTACGTC.

The chain links TRBV7-9 to TRBJ2-7, with TRBD1 identical over 9 bases. V dropped 1 base and J dropped 5; count of bases not matched to a gene: 6. The CDR3 runs to 15 residues. The germline V gene has CDR1 SEHNR and CDR2 FQNEAQ (reference sequence). This CDR3 is CASSLGMRTGDEQYV. The CDR3 region has the DNA TGTGCCAGCAGCTTAGGAATGCGGACAGGGGACGAGCAGTACGTC.

This chain links TRBV19 with TRBJ1-6; 9 bases agree with TRBD1. The CDR3 has 14 residues. The trim removed 4 bases at V and 6 bases at J, leaving 1 base unmatched. Germline V gives CDR1 LNHDA, CDR2 SQIVND (reference sequence). CDR3 sequence reads: CASSRGQGNSPLHF. The CDR3 DNA reads as TGTGCCAGTAGTAGGGGACAGGGTAATTCACCCCTCCACTTT.

The genes are TRBV11-2 and TRBJ2-1, with TRBD1 identical over 7 bases. The length of the CDR3 is 16 residues. After removal of 0 bases from V and 7 bases from J, the junction contained 9 bases not matched to a gene. Looked up from germline, CDR1 is SGHAT and CDR2 is FQNNGV. CDR3 DNA: TGTGCCAGCAGCTTAGAGGGTTTGGGACAGTGGAATGAGCAGTTCTTC. It translates to CASSLEGLGQWNEQFF.

This chain links TRBV18 with TRBJ1-2; TRBD1 agrees at 9 bases. This CDR3 is built from 19 residues. V trimming: 1 base; J trimming: 4 bases; junction bases outside the gene matches: 16. From germline, CDR1 is KGHSH and CDR2 LQKENI. CDR3 region: CASSPRLPRQGGEVYGYTF. In DNA, the CDR3 is TGTGCCAGCTCACCACGACTCCCCCGACAGGGGGGAGAGGTCTATGGCTACACCTTC.

For the CDR3, the DNA is TGTGCCAGCAGTTACTCTGGCTTCGGGGAGACCCAGTACTTC. This codes for CASSYSGFGETQYF. The chain combines TRBV6-5 with TRBJ2-5; D not certain. Germline V gene lookup returns CDR1 MNHEY and CDR2 SVGAGI. The CDR3 runs to 14 residues. V shed 0 bases and J shed 5 bases, with 10 bases lying between them.

This clone was recorded only once. The rearrangement joins TRBV27 to TRBJ2-3; D perhaps matches TRBD1 (6 bases). This CDR3 region has 15 residues. Per the germline V gene, CDR1 is MNHEY and CDR2 is SMNVEV (reference sequence). V was trimmed by 8 bases and J by 3 bases, leaving 18 bases between them. CDR3 bases: TGTGCCAGCCGTTACAGGGAGACAACAACAGATACGCAGTATTTT. Translating gives CASRYRETTTDTQYF.